The clone carrying this TCR beta chain was detected ten times or more. What it recognizes is unknown. Each CDR3 protein gets one entry after TCRdb re-called the reads with MiXCR. The sample has around 290,000 distinct CDR3 sequences, more than 20% seen once. The V and J ends lost 5 bases and 5 bases, in that order; junction bases with no gene match: 3. Germline V gives CDR1 SGHTA, CDR2 FQGNSA. The CDR3 contains 14 residues. The data are from a study of T cell repertoires in cytomegalovirus infection. Overall study context: Carrying CMV and the relevant HLA type showed in public TCR beta signatures.

Notes on the study in general: CMV carriers with the relevant HLA were identified by cumulative public TCR beta family frequency. Dominating the ex vivo response were TCR beta clonotypes that were CMV-specific and HLA-C-restricted.

This TCR was recovered from a human donor in good health (CMV status not recorded). Some clones in this sample may be carry-over from other donors' samples. The gene calls are TRBV7-2 and TRBJ1-5; 10 nucleotides match TRBD1. The source material was PBMCs. The CDR3 spells CASSTGQGDQPQHF. For the CDR3, the DNA is TGTGCCAGCAGCACCGGACAGGGGGATCAGCCCCAGCATTTT.